This entry lists 7 T cell receptor beta chains sequenced from one sample in a study of cytomegalovirus exposure and HLA in healthy donors. The primer mix had 60 Vbeta and 13 Jbeta primers. Here immunoSEQ multiplex PCR was the method, and the copy in TCRdb shows in-frame clones only, minus some. The data hold fewer than 250,000 clones, with approximately 80% observed a single time. The sample taken for sequencing was PBMCs. The receptors originated from a woman aged 45-65 years in good health and CMV-seropositive.

This chain connects TRBV19 to TRBJ2-7; 9 bases map to TRBD1. V lost 3 bases, J lost 3 bases, and 3 bases stayed unmatched. The germline V gene encodes CDR1 LNHDA and CDR2 SQIVND (reference sequence). The CDR3 spans 14 residues. Written as DNA, the CDR3 is TGTGCCAGTAGTATCGGGACAGGGCGCTACGAGCAGTACTTC. Translation: CASSIGTGRYEQYF. The whole variable domain, filled in from reference TRBV19 and TRBJ2-7, reads DGGITQSPKYLFRKEGQNVTLSCEQNLNHDAMYWYRQDPGQGLRLIYYSQIVNDFQKGDIAEGYSVSREKKESFPLTVTSAQKNPTAFYLCASSIGTGRYEQYFGPGTRLTVT.

The rearrangement links TRBV7-2 to TRBJ2-4; 12 bases align to TRBD2. CDR1 is SGHTA, CDR2 FQGNSA, per germline. The CDR3 is made up of 15 amino acids. Losses at the gene ends were 4 bases for V and 8 bases for J; bases not matched to a gene: 6. DNA for the CDR3: TGTGCCAGCAGCTCCTCTAGCGGGGGGGCTGACATTCAGTACTTC. Its protein product is CASSSSSGGADIQYF.

The V call is TRBV5-1, the J call TRBJ2-1, with 8 bases that match TRBD1. The germline gives CDR1 SGHRS, CDR2 YFSETQ. CDR3 length: 15 amino acids. V shed 4 bases, J shed 8 bases, and the junction held 11 bases outside the gene matches. DNA for the CDR3: TGCGCCAGCAGCCATGTCCAGGGGGCGTCGGATGAGCAGTTCTTC. Encoded protein: CASSHVQGASDEQFF.

V gene TRBV9 combines with J gene TRBJ2-1, with 10 nucleotides matching TRBD1. Losses at the gene ends were 4 bases for V and 13 bases for J; bases not matched to a gene: 11. This CDR3 is built from 14 residues. Germline V gene sequence: CDR1 SGDLS, CDR2 YYNGEE. The CDR3 coding sequence is TGTGCCAGCAGCTCTTACGGGACAGGGGTTCGTCAGTTCTTC. It yields the protein CASSSYGTGVRQFF. Full variable domain (missing parts from reference TRBV9 and TRBJ2-1): DSGVTQTPKHLITATGQRVTLRCSPRSGDLSVYWYQQSLDQGLQFLIQYYNGEERAKGNILERFSAQQFPDLHSELNLSSLELGDSALYFCASSSYGTGVRQFFGPGTRLTVL.

V and J are TRBV19 and TRBJ2-5; 7 nucleotides align to TRBD2. Unmatched junction bases numbered 3, after V lost 1 base and J lost 1 base. The CDR3 sequence is 15 residues long. Germline assignment: CDR1 LNHDA and CDR2 SQIVND (reference sequence). Here the CDR3 reads CASSIAASGQETQYF. The CDR3 region has the DNA TGTGCCAGTAGTATAGCGGCTAGCGGCCAAGAGACCCAGTACTTC.

This sequence joins TRBV9 and TRBJ2-1, with 11 bases identical to TRBD2. The germline CDR1 and CDR2 sequences are SGDLS and YYNGEE. CDR3 length: 15 residues. Trimming took 2 bases from V and 4 from J; bases not matched to a gene: 2. The CDR3 bases are TGTGCCAGCAGCGTTAGCGGGGGGGTATACAATGAGCAGTTCTTC. This codes for CASSVSGGVYNEQFF.

The chain employs TRBV9 and TRBJ1-1, with D unclear. The CDR3 contains 14 residues. Germline V lookup: CDR1 SGDLS, CDR2 YYNGEE. V lost 0 bases, J lost 3 bases, and 9 bases lay in between. The CDR3 protein is CASSVDSLDTEAFF. CDR3 DNA sequence: TGTGCCAGCAGCGTAGACTCGTTAGACACTGAAGCTTTCTTT. Filled out from reference TRBV9 and TRBJ1-1, the complete variable domain reads DSGVTQTPKHLITATGQRVTLRCSPRSGDLSVYWYQQSLDQGLQFLIQYYNGEERAKGNILERFSAQQFPDLHSELNLSSLELGDSALYFCASSVDSLDTEAFFGQGTRLTVV.